These T cell receptor beta chains were read from a single sample in a study of cytomegalovirus exposure and HLA in healthy donors. TCRdb's copy holds only in-frame clones and misses some; the assay was immunoSEQ multiplex PCR. The data contain approximately 200,000 clones, 75% to 85% of them singletons. The sample taken for sequencing was PBMCs. Receptors were obtained from a woman aged 50 to 60 in good health and CMV-seropositive. Each CDR3 is given with its conserved first and last residue. A D gene is named only where the DNA matches it firmly. Expanded clones are given a class, and other clones once, few, many or no size at all.

TRBV21-1	15	-	-	TRBJ2-7	TGTGCCAGCAGCAAAATTACAGGGATGATCTACGAGCAGTACTTC	CASSKITGMIYEQYF
TRBV5-1	14	-	-	TRBJ1-1	TGCGCCAGCAGCTTGGTCGGCGGGAACACTGAAGCTTTCTTT	CASSLVGGNTEAFF
TRBV7-9	15	-	TRBD2	TRBJ2-1	TGTGCCAGCAGCTTGACGGGGGGGACCCCCAATGAGCAGTTCTTC	CASSLTGGTPNEQFF
TRBV28	14	-	-	TRBJ2-1	TGTGCCAGCAGTTTATCTGCGGGGTACAATGAGCAGTTCTTC	CASSLSAGYNEQFF
TRBV13	17	-	TRBD2	TRBJ2-3	TGTGCCAGCAGCCCCCAGACTAGCGGGAGAAGACAAGATACGCAGTATTTT	CASSPQTSGRRQDTQYF
TRBV2	13	-	-	TRBJ1-2	TGTGCCAGCAAGCGGGACATTAAGAATGGCTACACCTTC	CASKRDIKNGYTF
TRBV6-5	12	-	-	TRBJ2-3	TGTGCCAGCAGTCATCTAGCCGATACGCAGTATTTT	CASSHLADTQYF
TRBV5-1	14	-	TRBD1	TRBJ1-2	TGCGCCAGCAGCAGGACAGGGATGCGAGATGGCTACACCTTC	CASSRTGMRDGYTF
TRBV30	14	-	-	TRBJ2-6	TGTGCCTTCGGAGAGCCTTCTGGGGCCAACGGCCTGACTTTC	CAFGEPSGANGLTF
TRBV7-9	16	-	-	TRBJ2-2	TGTTCCAGCAGCTTAATCCCCGTGGCAGACACCGGGGAGCTGTTTTTT	CSSSLIPVADTGELFF
TRBV10-3	15	-	TRBD2	TRBJ2-3	TGTGCCATCAGTGAGCGAGCGGGGGGGACAGATACGCAGTATTTT	CAISERAGGTDTQYF
TRBV28	14	-	TRBD2	TRBJ2-1	TGTGCCAGCAAAGGTTCTAGCGGGACGTCTGAGCAGTTCTTC	CASKGSSGTSEQFF
TRBV11-3	16	few	-	TRBJ2-3	TGTGCCAGCAGCCTGGGGCGCGGGGTGAGCACAGATACGCAGTATTTT	CASSLGRGVSTDTQYF
TRBV5-6	15	once	-	TRBJ2-7	TGTGCCAGCAGCTTAAACCGGGACAACTCCTACGAGCAGTACTTC	CASSLNRDNSYEQYF
TRBV4-1	16	-	TRBD1	TRBJ1-2	TGCGCCAGCAGCCAGGACTACAGGGGGTTTGGGTATGGCTACACCTTC	CASSQDYRGFGYGYTF
TRBV2	15	-	-	TRBJ2-7	TGTGCCAGCAGTGAAATAAGGAGCTCCGCCATCGAGCAGTACTTC	CASSEIRSSAIEQYF
TRBV7-6	16	once	-	TRBJ1-3	TGTGCCAGCAGTCCGGGTCCTAAAAGCTCTGGAAACACCATATATTTT	CASSPGPKSSGNTIYF
TRBV18	15	-	TRBD2	TRBJ2-7	TGTGCCAGCTCCCCCTCCGGGACTAGCAAGGCCGAGCAGTACTTC	CASSPSGTSKAEQYF
TRBV18	14	few	-	TRBJ2-3	TGTGCCAGCTCACCACCTCCCCAGGGAGATACGCAGTATTTT	CASSPPPQGDTQYF
TRBV5-1	19	-	TRBD2	TRBJ2-3	TGCGCCAGCAGCTTAAGACCGGGACTAGCGGGAGGAGTCTCAGATACGCAGTATTTT	CASSLRPGLAGGVSDTQYF
TRBV7-2	14	-	-	TRBJ2-7	TGTGCCAGCAGCCAACAGACGGATATCTACGAGCAGTACTTC	CASSQQTDIYEQYF
TRBV7-6	15	-	TRBD2	TRBJ2-5	TGTGCCAGCAGCCAGCCGGGACTAGGGAGGCAGACCCAGTACTTC	CASSQPGLGRQTQYF
TRBV2	14	-	-	TRBJ2-5	TGTGCCAGCAGTGAATTATCCGCGGCGGAGACCCAGTACTTC	CASSELSAAETQYF
TRBV27	17	-	-	TRBJ2-5	TGTGCCAGCAGTTTAAGCACAGGTTACCCTTCGCAAGAGACCCAGTACTTC	CASSLSTGYPSQETQYF
TRBV11-2	18	-	TRBD2	TRBJ2-1	TGTGCCAGCAGCTTAGATCGGGGGGGCGGGAGGGCCTACAATGAGCAGTTCTTC	CASSLDRGGGRAYNEQFF
TRBV15	14	-	TRBD2	TRBJ2-1	TGTGCCACCAGCAGAGGGACTAGCGGGGGTGAGCAGTTCTTC	CATSRGTSGGEQFF
TRBV10-3	13	-	TRBD2	TRBJ2-1	TGTGCCATCAGCCGGGGGGGCCCCAATGAGCAGTTCTTC	CAISRGGPNEQFF
TRBV4-1	20	-	TRBD1	TRBJ1-5	TGCGCCAGCAGCCAAACGCCGGGACAGGGTGATACAGGTCGCAATCAGCCCCAGCATTTT	CASSQTPGQGDTGRNQPQHF
TRBV18	13	-	-	TRBJ1-1	TGTGCCAGCTCTCAACAGGGTCTCGGTGAAGCTTTCTTT	CASSQQGLGEAFF
TRBV28	14	-	TRBD2	TRBJ2-5	TGTGCCAGCAGCCCGACTAGCTTACGGGAGACCCAGTACTTC	CASSPTSLRETQYF
TRBV7-9	16	-	-	TRBJ1-4	TGTGCCAGCACTTTATTAATAGGGGCGGCGGATGAAAAACTGTTTTTT	CASTLLIGAADEKLFF